This T cell receptor (beta chain) comes out of a study of blood T cell repertoires in COVID-19. The CDR3 consists of 12 residues. CDR1 and CDR2 (germline): KGHSH, LQKENI. The ends were cut back, 5 bases at V and 7 bases at J, with 12 bases in the middle. Some clones are missing from TCRdb's copy, which holds only in-frame ones; the method was immunoSEQ multiplex PCR. The sample records hundreds of thousands of clones, 65% to 90% being singletons. Sequenced material: peripheral blood. This receptor was obtained from a woman in her fifties or sixties with COVID-19, enrolled during active disease. V and J are TRBV18 and TRBJ2-7, with D possibly matching TRBD2 (6 bases). The CDR3 DNA reads as TGTGCCAGCTCAGCCAGGGCGGGGGAGCAGTACTTC. Protein sequence: CASSARAGEQYF.